The 24 T cell receptor beta chains in this list originate from one sample, sequenced in a study of T-cell reconstitution after alpha-beta-depleted transplantation in children (dated by TCRdb to about 2016). This sample's treatment or condition label indicates: allogeneic hematopoietic cell transplantation with graft depleted of TCRalphabeta T cells and CD19 B cells. The receptor library was made with PCR. For sequencing, an Illumina HiSeq 2500 was employed. TCR library preparation used molecular barcoding, with unique molecular identifiers applied to normalize quantification of the TCRbeta repertoire. In-frame beta chains were kept once TCRdb had trimmed the public reads at Q25 with fastp and called clones with MiXCR. Rows are combined by CDR3 protein, so each entry shows the most common genes and DNA. The sample table contains some 840,000 distinct CDR3 sequences; only one count was recorded for 15% to 20% of them. The ten largest clones add up to roughly 4.8% of the sample.

The sample here was PBMCs, mostly from graft donor cells, taken 360 days after TCRalphabeta/CD19-depleted stem cell transplant. These receptor sequences come from a male patient under 18 who had a stem cell transplant for acute lymphoblastic leukemia, so the T cells may come from the graft donor.

This clonotype came up many times. The V call is TRBV12-3 or TRBV12-4, the J call TRBJ2-7; 7 positions agree with TRBD1. The CDR3 contains 14 residues. V was pared by 2 bases and J by 6 bases, with 7 bases of the junction left unmatched. The CDR3 here is CASSLRITGAEQYF. The CDR3 DNA follows: TGTGCCAGCAGTTTACGCATTACAGGGGCCGAGCAGTACTTC.

This clonotype was observed a few times. The chain is built from TRBV5-1 and TRBJ2-5, with TRBD1 matching 9 bases. The germline V gene encodes CDR1 SGHRS and CDR2 YFSETQ. The length of the CDR3 is 15 residues. Losses at the gene ends were 4 bases for V and 2 bases for J; bases not matched to a gene: 6. The chain's CDR3 is CASSLDRGAQETQYF. CDR3 DNA sequence: TGCGCCAGCAGCCTTGACAGGGGGGCTCAAGAGACCCAGTACTTC. The whole variable domain, remainder taken from reference TRBV5-1 and TRBJ2-5, is KAGVTQTPRYLIKTRGQQVTLSCSPISGHRSVSWYQQTPGQGLQFLFEYFSETQRNKGNFPGRFSGRQFSNSRSEMNVSTLELGDSALYLCASSLDRGAQETQYFGPGTRLLVL.

This clonotype was seen a handful of times. The chain links TRBV30 to TRBJ2-7, with 7 bases identical to TRBD2. The CDR3 has 13 residues. Germline trimming cut 1 base from V and 13 bases from J; bases unmatched to any gene: 13. Germline CDR1 and CDR2: GTSNPN and SVGIG (reference sequence). This CDR3 is CAWSGTRVERTYF. The CDR3, as DNA: TGTGCCTGGAGTGGGACTAGGGTTGAGAGAACATACTTC.

The chain joins TRBV6-1 to TRBJ1-2; the D gene is possibly TRBD1 (6 bases). Germline V CDR1 and CDR2: MNHNS, SASEGT. The CDR3 has 14 residues. The germline V and J ends were trimmed by 6 bases and 4 bases, with 15 bases remaining between them. CDR3 amino acids: CASSQGGGSYGYTF. The DNA for the CDR3 is TGTGCCAGCAGCCAAGGGGGGGGTTCCTATGGCTACACCTTC.

V and J are TRBV29-1 and TRBJ2-3; possibly TRBD2 for D (5 bases). Between the trimmed V and J ends, which lost 0 bases and 7 bases, there was a span of 17 bases. The CDR3 contains 15 residues. Germline CDR1 is SQVTM and CDR2 is ANQGSEA. The CDR3 region is CSVEERVTPRNTQYF. The CDR3 nucleotides are TGCAGCGTTGAAGAGCGGGTTACTCCCAGGAATACGCAGTATTTT.

The rearrangement links TRBV20-1 to TRBJ2-7; D might be TRBD2 (5 bases). CDR1 is DFQATT, CDR2 SNEGSKA, per germline (reference sequence). This CDR3 has 14 residues. V was cut by 3 bases and J by 0 bases, with 12 bases left in between. The CDR3 nucleotides read TGCAGTGCTAGTTCTAGCCTTAGCTCCTACGAGCAGTACTTC. Protein sequence: CSASSSLSSYEQYF.

This clonotype was counted a single time. The rearrangement joins TRBV5-1 to TRBJ2-1, with D perhaps assigned TRBD1 or TRBD2 (5 bases each). This CDR3 is 20 amino acids long. V dropped 0 bases and J dropped 2 bases, with 24 bases sitting between them. The germline CDR1 and CDR2 sequences are SGHRS and YFSETQ. CDR3 coding DNA: TGCGCCAGCAGCTTGGAGGTAGGGGAGCTAGAGGGAGTTACCTACAATGAGCAGTTCTTC. Its translation: CASSLEVGELEGVTYNEQFF. Drawing the rest from reference TRBV5-1 and TRBJ2-1, the complete variable domain is KAGVTQTPRYLIKTRGQQVTLSCSPISGHRSVSWYQQTPGQGLQFLFEYFSETQRNKGNFPGRFSGRQFSNSRSEMNVSTLELGDSALYLCASSLEVGELEGVTYNEQFFGPGTRLTVL.

In its sample, this clonotype was seen many times. The rearrangement joins TRBV10-3 to TRBJ2-7; 12 positions match TRBD2. The CDR3 length is 17 residues. Germline values: CDR1 ENHRY, CDR2 SYGVKD. The J segment lost 0 bases and the V segment lost 8 bases, leaving 11 bases of the junction unmatched. This chain's CDR3 is CAISASGRAKLSYEQYF. CDR3 sequence (DNA): TGTGCCATCTCGGCTAGCGGGAGGGCAAAACTCTCCTACGAGCAGTACTTC.

This clonotype was picked up a small number of times. V usage is TRBV29-1 and J usage is TRBJ2-1; D unresolved. Trimming cost V 4 bases and J 7 bases, with 17 bases left between them. The CDR3 consists of 14 residues. CDR1 SQVTM and CDR2 ANQGSEA come from the germline V gene. Written as DNA, the CDR3 is TGCAGCGTTGTGAGTCTGGACGCGACAAATGAGCAGTTCTTC. Its translation: CSVVSLDATNEQFF.

This sequence joins TRBV29-1 and TRBJ2-3, with 12 bases identical to TRBD1. This CDR3 has 17 amino acids. Germline CDR1 is SQVTM and CDR2 is ANQGSEA. J lost 5 bases, V lost 5 bases, and 14 bases had no gene match. The CDR3 protein is CSVRPGTGGTGGDTQYF. CDR3 coding DNA: TGCAGCGTTCGTCCCGGGACAGGGGGCACGGGGGGAGATACGCAGTATTTT.

The rearrangement links TRBV2 to TRBJ2-7; tentative D call: TRBD2 (6 bases). The V end was cut by 6 bases, the J end by 1 base, with 13 bases between. The CDR3 sequence is 14 residues long. In germline, CDR1 is SNHLY, CDR2 FYNNEI. In DNA form, the CDR3 reads TGTGCCAGCAGGGGGGGAGCGTCGTCCTACGAGCAGTACTTC. This translates into CASRGGASSYEQYF.

The V call is TRBV6-2 or TRBV6-3, the J call TRBJ2-7; 10 bases align to TRBD1. The CDR3 is 15 amino acids. The germline V gene encodes CDR1 MNHEY and CDR2 SVGEGT. V shed 6 bases and J 7 bases; nucleotides not matched to a gene: 12. The CDR3 nucleotides read TGTGCCAGCAGGGCCCCGCGACAGGGGGCTCGGGAGCAGTACTTC. It codes for CASRAPRQGAREQYF.

This clonotype turned up a few times. The genes are TRBV27 and TRBJ1-1; TRBD1 is a possible D gene (5 bases). The CDR3 is 13 residues long. The V and J ends lost 1 base and 8 bases respectively, with 11 bases between them. Germline assignment: CDR1 MNHEY and CDR2 SMNVEV (reference sequence). CDR3 residues: CASSLWRGMEAFF. CDR3 DNA: TGTGCCAGCAGTTTATGGCGGGGGATGGAAGCTTTCTTT.

This chain links TRBV12-3 or TRBV12-4 with TRBJ2-4, with 9 nucleotides matching TRBD2. V lost 2 bases, J lost 0 bases, and 14 bases stayed unmatched. CDR3 length: 20 amino acids. The CDR3 loop is CASSLSWSIAGALAKNIQYF. Here the CDR3 DNA reads TGTGCCAGCAGTTTAAGTTGGTCAATAGCGGGAGCCTTAGCCAAAAACATTCAGTACTTC.

This clonotype came up a few times. The genes are TRBV20-1 and TRBJ2-1; 9 nucleotides line up with TRBD2. J gave up 8 bases and V 1 base, and 9 bases lay outside the gene matches. Germline V gene sequence: CDR1 DFQATT, CDR2 SNEGSKA (reference sequence). The CDR3 is 15 amino acids. Here the CDR3 DNA reads TGCAGTGCTAGAGGGGGGACTAGCTTAGCCCATGAGCAGTTCTTC. This gives the protein CSARGGTSLAHEQFF.

The CDR3 DNA follows: TGTGCCAGCAGTTTTCCAACAGTCTCTATAACCTACGAGCAGTACTTC. Its translation: CASSFPTVSITYEQYF. The V call is TRBV12-3 or TRBV12-4, the J call TRBJ2-7; D ambiguous. The CDR3 covers 16 residues. Trimming left V 3 bases short and J 2 bases short, with 17 bases between.

The CDR3: CASSILLAEPYNEQFF. CDR3 nucleotide sequence: TGTGCCAGTAGTATCCTACTAGCGGAACCATACAATGAGCAGTTCTTC. The J gene is TRBJ2-1, the V gene TRBV19; 8 nucleotides agree with TRBD2. Unmatched junction bases numbered 8, after V lost 3 bases and J lost 4 bases. The CDR3 extends over 16 amino acids. Germline loops: CDR1 LNHDA, CDR2 SQIVND (reference sequence).

The chain recombines TRBV2 with TRBJ2-5; the D gene is possibly TRBD2 (5 bases). The V gene lost 8 bases and the J gene lost 2 bases, with 9 bases spanning the gap. CDR1 and CDR2 (germline): SNHLY, FYNNEI. The length of the CDR3 is 12 residues. CDR3 coding DNA: TGTGCCAGCTCGGACTGGCAAGAGACCCAGTACTTC. This codes for CASSDWQETQYF.

This clonotype was detected only a few times. The chain has TRBV5-1 and TRBJ2-1; 12 bases match TRBD1. The CDR3 is 15 residues long. V was pared by 3 bases and J by 7 bases, with 5 bases of the junction left unmatched. In germline, CDR1 is SGHRS, CDR2 YFSETQ. The CDR3 here is CASSSGTGGRNEQFF. The CDR3 bases are TGCGCCAGCAGCTCCGGGACAGGGGGCAGGAATGAGCAGTTCTTC.

This clonotype was seen many times. The CDR3 DNA is TGCGCCAGCAGCGTACAGGGTTCCAGCAATCAGCCCCAGCATTTT. It yields the protein CASSVQGSSNQPQHF. The chain recombines TRBV5-1 with TRBJ1-5, with D maybe TRBD1 (6 bases). The CDR3 length is 15 residues. V was shortened by 4 bases and J by 1 base, with 12 bases between the two germline ends. Germline V gene sequence: CDR1 SGHRS, CDR2 YFSETQ.

This chain connects TRBV9 to TRBJ2-7, with 7 bases fitting TRBD2. This CDR3 has 16 amino acids. V was clipped by 0 bases and J by 3 bases; unmatched bases: 9. The germline V gene has CDR1 SGDLS and CDR2 YYNGEE. In nucleotides, the CDR3 is TGTGCCAGCAGCGTAGGGGCGGGAGTTGCGGACTACGAGCAGTACTTC. Its protein product is CASSVGAGVADYEQYF. Full variable domain (remainder filled in from reference TRBV9 and TRBJ2-7): DSGVTQTPKHLITATGQRVTLRCSPRSGDLSVYWYQQSLDQGLQFLIQYYNGEERAKGNILERFSAQQFPDLHSELNLSSLELGDSALYFCASSVGAGVADYEQYFGPGTRLTVT.

This clonotype was counted at least ten times. The genes are TRBV10-3 and TRBJ2-3, with 7 bases that match TRBD2. The V and J ends lost 4 bases and 5 bases, in that order; junction bases with no gene match: 6. Per the germline V gene, CDR1 is ENHRY and CDR2 is SYGVKD. The CDR3 sequence is 14 residues long. The CDR3 nucleotides read TGTGCCATCAGTGCCCGGGACTATAAAGATACGCAGTATTTT. It codes for CAISARDYKDTQYF.

On this clonotype: A read error may be the cause here, since a much bigger clone is one base away. This chain connects TRBV12-3 or TRBV12-4 to TRBJ2-1; D possibly corresponds to TRBD2 (7 bases). The V and J ends lost 8 bases and 2 bases respectively, with 19 bases between them. There are 16 residues in the CDR3. DNA of the CDR3: TGTGCCAGCTGCCTGGGGGGGGCCGGGGCCTACAATGAGCAGTTCTTC. Translation gives CASCLGGAGAYNEQFF.

This clonotype showed up just a few times. This rearrangement joins TRBV29-1 to TRBJ2-3, with D possibly TRBD1 on 6 matching bases. The CDR3 has 18 amino acids. With 2 bases removed from V and 2 bases from J, the gap between germline ends came to 23 bases. Germline lookup yields CDR1 SQVTM and CDR2 ANQGSEA. The CDR3 here is CSVEWVRGDPRDTDTQYF. The DNA of the CDR3 is TGCAGCGTTGAATGGGTCAGGGGCGATCCCCGGGACACAGATACGCAGTATTTT.